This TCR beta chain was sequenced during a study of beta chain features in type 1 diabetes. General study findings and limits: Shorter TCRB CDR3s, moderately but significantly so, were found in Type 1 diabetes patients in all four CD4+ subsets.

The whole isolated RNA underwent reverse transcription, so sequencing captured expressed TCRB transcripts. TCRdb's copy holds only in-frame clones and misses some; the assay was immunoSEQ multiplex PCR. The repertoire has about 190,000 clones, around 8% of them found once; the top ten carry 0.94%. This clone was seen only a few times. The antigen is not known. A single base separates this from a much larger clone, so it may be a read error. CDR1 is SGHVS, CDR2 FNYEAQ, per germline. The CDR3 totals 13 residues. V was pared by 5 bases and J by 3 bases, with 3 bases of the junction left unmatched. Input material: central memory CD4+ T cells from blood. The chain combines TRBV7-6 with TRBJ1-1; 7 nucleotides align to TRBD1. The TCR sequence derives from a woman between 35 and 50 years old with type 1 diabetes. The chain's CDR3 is CASSAQGDTEAFF. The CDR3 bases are TGTGCCAGCAGCGCCCAGGGGGACACTGAAGCTTTCTTT.